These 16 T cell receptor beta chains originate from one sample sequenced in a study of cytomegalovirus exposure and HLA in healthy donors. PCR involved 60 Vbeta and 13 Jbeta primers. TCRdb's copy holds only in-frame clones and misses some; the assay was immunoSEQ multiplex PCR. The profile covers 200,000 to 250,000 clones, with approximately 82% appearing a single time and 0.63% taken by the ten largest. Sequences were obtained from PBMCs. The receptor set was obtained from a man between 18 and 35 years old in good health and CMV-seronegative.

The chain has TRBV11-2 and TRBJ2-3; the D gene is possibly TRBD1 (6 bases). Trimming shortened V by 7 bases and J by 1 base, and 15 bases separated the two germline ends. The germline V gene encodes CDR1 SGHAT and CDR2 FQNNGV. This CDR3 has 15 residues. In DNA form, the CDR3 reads TGTGCCAGCACACCCTTCAGGGGCCGCACAGATACGCAGTATTTT. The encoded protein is CASTPFRGRTDTQYF.

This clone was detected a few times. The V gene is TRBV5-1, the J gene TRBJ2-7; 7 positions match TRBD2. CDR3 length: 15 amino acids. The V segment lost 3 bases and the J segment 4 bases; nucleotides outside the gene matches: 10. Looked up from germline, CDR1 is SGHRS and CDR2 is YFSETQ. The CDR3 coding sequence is TGCGCCAGCAGCTCTGTGACTAGCACTCAATACGAGCAGTACTTC. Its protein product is CASSSVTSTQYEQYF.

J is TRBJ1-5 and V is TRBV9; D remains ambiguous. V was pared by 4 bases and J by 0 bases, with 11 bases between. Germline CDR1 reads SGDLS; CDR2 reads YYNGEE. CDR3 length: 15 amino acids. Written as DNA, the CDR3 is TGTGCCAGCAGCCCAGGCTTATCTAGCAATCAGCCCCAGCATTTT. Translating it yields CASSPGLSSNQPQHF.

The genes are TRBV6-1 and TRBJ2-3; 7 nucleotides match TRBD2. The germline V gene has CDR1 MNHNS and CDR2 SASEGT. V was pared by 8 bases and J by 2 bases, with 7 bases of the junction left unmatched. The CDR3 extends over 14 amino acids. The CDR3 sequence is CASRLAAPTDTQYF. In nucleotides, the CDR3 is TGTGCCAGCCGGCTAGCGGCACCCACAGATACGCAGTATTTT.

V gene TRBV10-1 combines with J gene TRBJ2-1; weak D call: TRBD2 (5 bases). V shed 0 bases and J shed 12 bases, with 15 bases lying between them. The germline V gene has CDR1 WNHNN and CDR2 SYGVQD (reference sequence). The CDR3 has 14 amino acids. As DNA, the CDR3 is TGCGCCAGCAGTGAGTCCAGGACTGCCGGCAGGCAGTTCTTC. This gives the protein CASSESRTAGRQFF.

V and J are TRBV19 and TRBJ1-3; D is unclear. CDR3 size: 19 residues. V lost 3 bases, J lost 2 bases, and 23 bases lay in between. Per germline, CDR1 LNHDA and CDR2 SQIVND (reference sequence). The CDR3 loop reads CASSIGSGVVVVPGNTIYF. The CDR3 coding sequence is TGTGCCAGTAGTATCGGTTCCGGTGTGGTGGTAGTACCTGGAAACACCATATATTTT. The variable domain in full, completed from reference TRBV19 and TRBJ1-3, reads DGGITQSPKYLFRKEGQNVTLSCEQNLNHDAMYWYRQDPGQGLRLIYYSQIVNDFQKGDIAEGYSVSREKKESFPLTVTSAQKNPTAFYLCASSIGSGVVVVPGNTIYFGEGSWLTVV.

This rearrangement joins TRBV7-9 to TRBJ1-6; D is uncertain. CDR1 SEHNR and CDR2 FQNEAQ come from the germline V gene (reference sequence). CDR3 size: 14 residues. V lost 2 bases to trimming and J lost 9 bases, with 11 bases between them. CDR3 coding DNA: TGTGCCAGCAGCTTACCGGCGGGTTTTTCACCCCTCCACTTT. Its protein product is CASSLPAGFSPLHF.

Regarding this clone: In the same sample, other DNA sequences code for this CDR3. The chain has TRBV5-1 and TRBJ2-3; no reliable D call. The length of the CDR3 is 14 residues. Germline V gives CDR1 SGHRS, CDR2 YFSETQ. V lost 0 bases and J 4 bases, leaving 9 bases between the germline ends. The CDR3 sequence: CASSLGQLSDTQYF. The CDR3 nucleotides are TGCGCCAGCAGCTTGGGACAACTGTCAGATACGCAGTATTTT.

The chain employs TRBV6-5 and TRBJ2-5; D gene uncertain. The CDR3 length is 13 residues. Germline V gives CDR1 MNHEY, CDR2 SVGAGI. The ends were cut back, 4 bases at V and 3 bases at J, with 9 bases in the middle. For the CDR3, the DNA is TGTGCCAGCAGTTTGAGAGGAGAAGAGACCCAGTACTTC. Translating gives CASSLRGEETQYF.

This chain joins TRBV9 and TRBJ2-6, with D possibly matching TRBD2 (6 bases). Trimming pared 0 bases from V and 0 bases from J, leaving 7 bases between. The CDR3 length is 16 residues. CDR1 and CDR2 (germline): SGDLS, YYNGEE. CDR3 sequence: CASSVGRDSGANVLTF. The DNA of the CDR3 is TGTGCCAGCAGCGTAGGGCGGGACTCTGGGGCCAACGTCCTGACTTTC.

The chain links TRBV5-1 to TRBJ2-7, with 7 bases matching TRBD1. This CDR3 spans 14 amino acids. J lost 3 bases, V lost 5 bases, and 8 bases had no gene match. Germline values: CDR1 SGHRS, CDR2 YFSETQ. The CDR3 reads CASRPGTAVYEQYF. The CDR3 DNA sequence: TGCGCCAGCAGACCAGGGACAGCAGTCTACGAGCAGTACTTC. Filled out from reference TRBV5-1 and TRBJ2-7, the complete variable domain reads KAGVTQTPRYLIKTRGQQVTLSCSPISGHRSVSWYQQTPGQGLQFLFEYFSETQRNKGNFPGRFSGRQFSNSRSEMNVSTLELGDSALYLCASRPGTAVYEQYFGPGTRLTVT.

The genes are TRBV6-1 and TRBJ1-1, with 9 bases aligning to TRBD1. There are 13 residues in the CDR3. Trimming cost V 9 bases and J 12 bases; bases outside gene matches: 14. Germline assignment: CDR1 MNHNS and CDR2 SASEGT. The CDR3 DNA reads TGTGCCAGTTTTCACAGGGGGCACCTGTCGTCTTTCTTT. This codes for CASFHRGHLSSFF.

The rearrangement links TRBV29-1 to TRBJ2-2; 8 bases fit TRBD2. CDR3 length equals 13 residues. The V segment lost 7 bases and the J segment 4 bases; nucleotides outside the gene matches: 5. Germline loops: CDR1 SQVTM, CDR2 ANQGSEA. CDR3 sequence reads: CSARLASTGELFF. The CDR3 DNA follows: TGCAGCGCCAGACTAGCGAGCACCGGGGAGCTGTTTTTT.

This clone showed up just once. In DNA form, the CDR3 reads TGCGCCAGCATATCGGGGGGAGCGGGATTAGGAGATACGCAGTATTTT. It codes for CASISGGAGLGDTQYF. This chain connects TRBV5-1 to TRBJ2-3, with TRBD2 matching over 7 bases. CDR1 is SGHRS, CDR2 YFSETQ, per germline. The CDR3 sequence is 16 residues long. V lost 6 bases and J lost 5; bases outside the gene matches: 15.

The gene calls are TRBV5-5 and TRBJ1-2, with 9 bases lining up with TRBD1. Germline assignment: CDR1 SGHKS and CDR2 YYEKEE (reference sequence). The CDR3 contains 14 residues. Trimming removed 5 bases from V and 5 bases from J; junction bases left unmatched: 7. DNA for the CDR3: TGTGCCAGCAGGTATCCGGGACAGGGATATGGCTACACCTTC. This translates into CASRYPGQGYGYTF.

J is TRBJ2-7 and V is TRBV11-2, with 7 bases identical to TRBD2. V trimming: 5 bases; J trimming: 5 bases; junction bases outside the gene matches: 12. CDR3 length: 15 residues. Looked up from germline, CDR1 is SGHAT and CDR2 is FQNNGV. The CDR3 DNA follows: TGTGCCAGCAGCCCCCTAGGGCGGGAGATGGACGAGCAGTACTTC. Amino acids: CASSPLGREMDEQYF.